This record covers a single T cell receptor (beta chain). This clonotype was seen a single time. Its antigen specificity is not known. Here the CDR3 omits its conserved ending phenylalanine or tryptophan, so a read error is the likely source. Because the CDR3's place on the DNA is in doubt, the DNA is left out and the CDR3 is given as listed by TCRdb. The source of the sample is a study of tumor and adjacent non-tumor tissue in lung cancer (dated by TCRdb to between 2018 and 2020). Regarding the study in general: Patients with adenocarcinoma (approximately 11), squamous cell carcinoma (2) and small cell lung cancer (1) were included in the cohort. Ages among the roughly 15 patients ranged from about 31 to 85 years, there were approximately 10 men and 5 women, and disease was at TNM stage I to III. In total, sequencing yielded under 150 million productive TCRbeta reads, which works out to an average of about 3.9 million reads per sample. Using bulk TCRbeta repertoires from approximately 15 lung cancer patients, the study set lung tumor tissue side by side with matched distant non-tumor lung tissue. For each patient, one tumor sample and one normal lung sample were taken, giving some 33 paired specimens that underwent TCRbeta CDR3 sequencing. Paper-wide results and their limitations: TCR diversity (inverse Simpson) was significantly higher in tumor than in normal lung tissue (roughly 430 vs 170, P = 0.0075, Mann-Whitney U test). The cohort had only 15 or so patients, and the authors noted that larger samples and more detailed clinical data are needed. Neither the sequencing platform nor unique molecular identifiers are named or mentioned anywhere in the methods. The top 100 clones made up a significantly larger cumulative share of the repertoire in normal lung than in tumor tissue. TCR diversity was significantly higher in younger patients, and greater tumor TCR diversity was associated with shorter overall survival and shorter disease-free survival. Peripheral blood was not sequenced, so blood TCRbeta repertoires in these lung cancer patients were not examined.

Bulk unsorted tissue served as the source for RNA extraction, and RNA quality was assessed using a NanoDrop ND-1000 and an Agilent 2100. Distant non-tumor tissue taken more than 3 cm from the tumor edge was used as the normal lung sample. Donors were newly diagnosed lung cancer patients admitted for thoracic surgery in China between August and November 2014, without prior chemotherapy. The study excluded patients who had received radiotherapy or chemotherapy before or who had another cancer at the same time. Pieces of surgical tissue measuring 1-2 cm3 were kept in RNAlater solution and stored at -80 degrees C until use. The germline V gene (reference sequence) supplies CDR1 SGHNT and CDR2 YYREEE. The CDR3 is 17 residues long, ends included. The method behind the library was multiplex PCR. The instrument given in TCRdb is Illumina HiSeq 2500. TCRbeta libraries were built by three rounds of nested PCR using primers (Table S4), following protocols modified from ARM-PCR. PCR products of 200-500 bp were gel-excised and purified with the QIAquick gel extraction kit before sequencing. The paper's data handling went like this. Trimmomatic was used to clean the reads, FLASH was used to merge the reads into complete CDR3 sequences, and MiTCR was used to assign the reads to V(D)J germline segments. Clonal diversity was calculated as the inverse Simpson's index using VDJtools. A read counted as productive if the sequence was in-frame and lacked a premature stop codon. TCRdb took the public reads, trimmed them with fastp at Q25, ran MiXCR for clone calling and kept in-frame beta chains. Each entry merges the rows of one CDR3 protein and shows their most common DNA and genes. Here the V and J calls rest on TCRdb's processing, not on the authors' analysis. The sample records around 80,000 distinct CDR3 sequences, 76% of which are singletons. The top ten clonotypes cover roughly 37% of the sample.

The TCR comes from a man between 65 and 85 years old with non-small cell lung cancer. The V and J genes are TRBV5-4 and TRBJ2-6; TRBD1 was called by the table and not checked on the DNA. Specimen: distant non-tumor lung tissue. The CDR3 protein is CTSSFQGEHSEANVLIL.